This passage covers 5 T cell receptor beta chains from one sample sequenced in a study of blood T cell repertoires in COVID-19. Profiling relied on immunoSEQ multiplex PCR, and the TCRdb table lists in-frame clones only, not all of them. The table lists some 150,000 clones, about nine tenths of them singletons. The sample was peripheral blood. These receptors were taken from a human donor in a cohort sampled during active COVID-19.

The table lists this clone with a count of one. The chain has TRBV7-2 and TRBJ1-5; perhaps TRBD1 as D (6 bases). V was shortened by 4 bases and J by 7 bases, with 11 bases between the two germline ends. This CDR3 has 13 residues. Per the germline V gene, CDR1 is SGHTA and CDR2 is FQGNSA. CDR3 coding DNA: TGTGCCAGCAGCTCCAGGGGTCAGCAGCCCCAGCATTTT. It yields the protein CASSSRGQQPQHF.

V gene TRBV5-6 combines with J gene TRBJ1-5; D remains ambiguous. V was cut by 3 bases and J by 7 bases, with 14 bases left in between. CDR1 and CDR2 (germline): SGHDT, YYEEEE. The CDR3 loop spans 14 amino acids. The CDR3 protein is CASSSRGTGQPQHF. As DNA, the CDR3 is TGTGCCAGCAGCTCACGAGGTACGGGACAGCCCCAGCATTTT.

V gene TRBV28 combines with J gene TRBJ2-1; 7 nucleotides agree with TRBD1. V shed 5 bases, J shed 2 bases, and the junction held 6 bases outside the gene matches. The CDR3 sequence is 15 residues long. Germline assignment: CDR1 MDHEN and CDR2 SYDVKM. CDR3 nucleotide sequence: TGTGCCAGCAGTCGCTCCGGGACAGCCTACAATGAGCAGTTCTTC. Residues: CASSRSGTAYNEQFF.

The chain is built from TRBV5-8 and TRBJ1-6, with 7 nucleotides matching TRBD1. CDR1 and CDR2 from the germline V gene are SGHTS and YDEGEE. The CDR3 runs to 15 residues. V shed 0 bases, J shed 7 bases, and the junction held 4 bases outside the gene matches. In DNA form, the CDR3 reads TGTGCCAGCAGCTTGGAGGGACAGATCAATTCACCCCTCCACTTT. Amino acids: CASSLEGQINSPLHF. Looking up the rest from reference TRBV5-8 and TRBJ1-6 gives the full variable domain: EAGVTQSPTHLIKTRGQQATLRCSPISGHTSVYWYQQALGLGLQFLLWYDEGEERNRGNFPPRFSGRQFPNYSSELNVNALELEDSALYLCASSLEGQINSPLHFGNGTRLTVT.

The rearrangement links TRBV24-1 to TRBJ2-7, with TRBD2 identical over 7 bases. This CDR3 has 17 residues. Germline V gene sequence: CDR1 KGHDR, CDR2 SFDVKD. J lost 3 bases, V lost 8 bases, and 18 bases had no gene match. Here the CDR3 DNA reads TGTGCCACCAAAAAGCTATCTAGCGGAACGATAGTCTACGAGCAGTACTTC. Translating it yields CATKKLSSGTIVYEQYF.